Listed below are T cell receptor beta chains from one sample, sequenced in a study of T cells in Graves' hyperthyroidism and ophthalmopathy. TCRdb re-called the multiplex PCR reads through MiXCR, storing one row per CDR3 protein. The table has about 320,000 distinct CDR3 sequences, over 15% seen once. Sequencing was performed on blood. These receptors originate from a man aged 25 to 40 with Graves' hyperthyroidism. Both conserved end residues are part of each CDR3. The D gene is left open where the match is weak. Some rows have no size entry. The others give once, few or many, or a class for an expanded clone.

many | TRBJ2-1 | 16 | TRBV11-2 | . | CASSLGTGTNYNEQFF | TGTGCCAGCAGCTTAGGGACAGGGACTAACTACAATGAGCAGTTCTTC
many | TRBJ1-2 | 13 | TRBV12-3/TRBV12-4 | . | CASSLWDNYGYTF | TGTGCCAGCAGTTTGTGGGACAACTATGGCTACACCTTC
few | TRBJ1-1 | 15 | TRBV16 | . | CASSQTTGPYTEAFF | TGTGCCAGCAGCCAAACTACAGGGCCGTACACTGAAGCTTTCTTT
many | TRBJ1-5 | 15 | TRBV11-3 | . | CASSLKNRVNQPQHF | TGTGCCAGCAGCTTGAAAAACAGGGTCAATCAGCCCCAGCATTTT
many | TRBJ2-1 | 14 | TRBV5-1 | . | CASSSGVEVDEQFF | TGCGCCAGCAGCTCGGGGGTGGAGGTCGATGAGCAGTTCTTC
many | TRBJ2-7 | 13 | TRBV19 | . | CASSGGARGEQYF | TGTGCCAGTAGTGGGGGAGCCCGCGGCGAGCAGTACTTC
. | TRBJ1-5 | 14 | TRBV27 | . | CASSGGGGSQPQHF | TGTGCCAGCAGTGGGGGGGGTGGGTCTCAGCCCCAGCATTTT
. | TRBJ2-5 | 15 | TRBV24-1 | TRBD1 | CATSDLTGGVQTQYF | TGTGCCACCAGTGATCTGACAGGGGGCGTACAGACCCAGTACTTC
many | TRBJ2-3 | 13 | TRBV2 | . | CASSERLGDTQYF | TGTGCCAGCAGTGAACGTCTGGGGGATACGCAGTATTTT
many | TRBJ2-1 | 11 | TRBV30 | . | CAWSGLDEQFF | TGTGCCTGGAGCGGCTTGGATGAGCAGTTCTTC
. | TRBJ1-5 | 14 | TRBV28 | . | CASNRVYGNQPQHF | TGTGCCAGCAACAGGGTGTATGGCAATCAGCCCCAGCATTTT
many | TRBJ1-2 | 14 | TRBV19 | . | CASRPSPSDYGYTF | TGTGCCAGTAGACCCTCACCATCGGACTATGGCTACACCTTC
. | TRBJ2-5 | 15 | TRBV18 | . | CASSPFFGGQETQYF | TGTGCCAGCTCACCGTTCTTCGGGGGCCAAGAGACCCAGTACTTC
many | TRBJ2-5 | 15 | TRBV7-9 | . | CASSLVQGPLETQYF | TGTGCCAGCAGCTTAGTCCAGGGTCCTTTAGAGACCCAGTACTTC
many | TRBJ2-1 | 16 | TRBV7-3 | . | CASSLYGGGTYNEQFF | TGTGCCAGCAGCCTTTATGGTGGGGGAACCTACAATGAGCAGTTCTTC
. | TRBJ2-1 | 15 | TRBV10-3 | TRBD2 | CAISGTSGMDNEQFF | TGTGCCATCAGTGGGACTAGCGGGATGGACAATGAGCAGTTCTTC
many | TRBJ1-4 | 11 | TRBV12-3/TRBV12-4 | . | CASSRDEKLFF | TGTGCCAGCAGCCGTGATGAAAAACTGTTTTTT
once | TRBJ2-5 | 12 | TRBV2 | . | CASSMTQETQYF | TGTGCCAGCAGTATGACTCAAGAGACCCAGTACTTC
. | TRBJ1-5 | 17 | TRBV3-1 | TRBD1 | CASSQGWATGRSQPQHF | TGTGCCAGCAGCCAAGGGTGGGCGACAGGGAGGTCTCAGCCCCAGCATTTT
few | TRBJ1-5 | 16 | TRBV7-2 | TRBD1 | CASSFGTGGPNQPQHF | TGTGCCAGCAGCTTTGGGACAGGGGGACCGAATCAGCCCCAGCATTTT
few | TRBJ1-1 | 14 | TRBV24-1 | . | CATTGNDGYTEAFF | TGTGCCACCACGGGGAACGACGGATACACTGAAGCTTTCTTT
many | TRBJ2-7 | 14 | TRBV7-8 | . | CASSLLGTTYEQYF | TGTGCCAGCAGCTTATTAGGGACCACCTACGAGCAGTACTTC
. | TRBJ2-7 | 12 | TRBV29-1 | TRBD1 | CSVQDRADEQYF | TGCAGCGTCCAAGACAGGGCGGACGAGCAGTACTTC
many | TRBJ2-3 | 17 | TRBV10-3 | . | CAISESTHSVWTDTQYF | TGTGCCATCAGTGAGTCGACCCACTCGGTTTGGACAGATACGCAGTATTTT
. | TRBJ2-7 | 13 | TRBV28 | . | CASSFGGVYEQYF | TGTGCCAGCAGTTTTGGCGGGGTATACGAGCAGTACTTC
few | TRBJ1-2 | 15 | TRBV28 | TRBD1 | CASNTQAGQGVGYTF | TGTGCCAGCAACACTCAAGCCGGACAGGGGGTTGGCTACACCTTC
. | TRBJ2-1 | 12 | TRBV2 | . | CASVEIYNEQFF | TGTGCCAGCGTAGAGATCTACAATGAGCAGTTCTTC
many | TRBJ2-7 | 14 | TRBV12-3/TRBV12-4 | TRBD2 | CASRAGDYSYEQYF | TGTGCCAGCAGAGCGGGAGATTACTCCTACGAGCAGTACTTC
few | TRBJ1-1 | 14 | TRBV3-1 | . | CASKESPGDTEAFF | TGTGCCAGCAAGGAGTCTCCCGGGGACACTGAAGCTTTCTTT
few | TRBJ1-5 | 12 | TRBV19 | . | CASSIDLEPQHF | TGTGCCAGTAGTATAGATTTGGAGCCCCAGCATTTT
. | TRBJ1-5 | 14 | TRBV20-1 | . | CSASWTAGNQPQHF | TGCAGTGCTAGTTGGACGGCGGGTAATCAGCCCCAGCATTTT
many | TRBJ2-7 | 14 | TRBV6-1 | . | CASSVADLTYEQYF | TGTGCCAGCAGTGTAGCGGATCTGACCTACGAGCAGTACTTC
many | TRBJ1-2 | 14 | TRBV30 | . | CAWSRSSSHYGYTF | TGTGCCTGGAGTCGGTCATCTAGTCACTATGGCTACACCTTC
. | TRBJ2-5 | 13 | TRBV20-1 | TRBD1 | CSAPRPGTGVINF | TGCAGTGCTCCGAGGCCCGGGACAGGAGTTATTAACTTC
many | TRBJ2-7 | 14 | TRBV10-1 | . | CASSDHRVPYEQYF | TGCGCCAGCAGTGACCACAGAGTCCCTTACGAGCAGTACTTC
few | TRBJ1-3 | 17 | TRBV12-3/TRBV12-4 | . | CASSLSAGTIAGNTIYF | TGTGCCAGCAGTTTATCCGCAGGGACGATTGCTGGAAACACCATATATTTT
many | TRBJ2-7 | 16 | TRBV9 | TRBD2 | CASSVGVAGREDEQYF | TGTGCCAGCAGCGTAGGAGTAGCGGGGAGGGAGGACGAGCAGTACTTC
. | TRBJ2-2 | 18 | TRBV29-1 | . | CSVEAFLTGPGGSGELFF | TGCAGCGTTGAAGCCTTTCTGACAGGCCCGGGGGGCTCCGGGGAGCTGTTTTTT
few | TRBJ2-2 | 15 | TRBV12-3/TRBV12-4 | . | CASSSRAMRPGELFF | TGTGCCAGCAGTTCCAGGGCCATGAGGCCCGGGGAGCTGTTTTTT
many | TRBJ2-7 | 17 | TRBV4-1 | TRBD2 | CASSLSPGLAGQEEQYF | TGCGCCAGCAGCCTGTCCCCGGGACTAGCGGGTCAGGAGGAGCAGTACTTC
few | TRBJ2-3 | 14 | TRBV30 | . | CAWSATGNTDTQYF | TGTGCCTGGAGTGCGACAGGAAACACAGATACGCAGTATTTT
. | TRBJ2-1 | 16 | TRBV28 | TRBD1 | CASSGPGTGTYNEQFF | TGTGCCAGCAGTGGCCCTGGGACAGGGACCTACAATGAGCAGTTCTTC
many | TRBJ2-7 | 14 | TRBV7-7 | . | CASSPPGRHYEQYF | TGTGCTAGCAGCCCCCCCGGTAGGCACTACGAGCAGTACTTC
. | TRBJ2-3 | 16 | TRBV19 | TRBD2 | CASSMGGRALADTQYF | TGTGCCAGTAGTATGGGGGGGAGGGCCCTCGCAGATACGCAGTATTTT
many | TRBJ2-3 | 12 | TRBV2 | . | CASSLNGDTQYF | TGTGCCAGCAGCCTGAATGGCGATACGCAGTATTTT
few | TRBJ1-1 | 14 | TRBV7-9 | . | CASSPKETLTEAFF | TGTGCCAGCAGCCCGAAGGAAACACTCACTGAAGCTTTCTTT
few | TRBJ2-3 | 14 | TRBV28 | . | CASSLTGRPDTQYF | TGTGCCAGCAGTTTGACTGGGCGCCCAGATACGCAGTATTTT
. | TRBJ1-2 | 13 | TRBV2 | TRBD1 | CASRPGTDRGYTF | TGTGCCAGCAGGCCCGGGACAGATCGTGGCTACACCTTC
once | TRBJ2-3 | 15 | TRBV28 | . | CASSLTGESVDTQYF | TGTGCCAGCAGTTTAACGGGGGAGAGTGTAGATACGCAGTATTTT
. | TRBJ1-6 | 15 | TRBV9 | . | CASSTEGIYNSPLHF | TGTGCCAGCAGCACAGAAGGGATCTATAATTCACCCCTCCACTTT